The TCR beta chain described here comes from a study of identical twins. Study-wide findings and caveats: Modelling underestimated the level of out-of-frame TCR alpha sharing observed in monozygotic twins. For cord blood, abundant beta clonotypes had fewer insertions, unlike memory repertoires, which showed none.

Germline V lookup: CDR1 LGHDT, CDR2 YNNKEL (reference sequence). CDR3 size: 15 residues. After removal of 9 bases from V and 6 bases from J, the junction contained 8 bases not matched to a gene. Comments on this clonotype: Its antigen remains unidentified.

All of the donors were Caucasians in good health. Template switching added a universal primer site, and cDNA bore unique molecular identifiers. TCRdb itself ran the 5' RACE reads through MiXCR, one entry per CDR3 protein. Counted here are roughly 250,000 distinct CDR3 sequences, over 12% occurring once; the ten biggest clones make up around 9%. The sample was memory (CD45RO+) T cells sorted from blood. The receptor comes from a woman aged 18-35 years in good health. V and J are TRBV3-1 and TRBJ2-1, with TRBD2 identical over 13 bases. CDR3 bases: TGTGCCAGTTCCTTACTAGCGGGAGGGGCCAATGAGCAGTTCTTC. Residues: CASSLLAGGANEQFF.